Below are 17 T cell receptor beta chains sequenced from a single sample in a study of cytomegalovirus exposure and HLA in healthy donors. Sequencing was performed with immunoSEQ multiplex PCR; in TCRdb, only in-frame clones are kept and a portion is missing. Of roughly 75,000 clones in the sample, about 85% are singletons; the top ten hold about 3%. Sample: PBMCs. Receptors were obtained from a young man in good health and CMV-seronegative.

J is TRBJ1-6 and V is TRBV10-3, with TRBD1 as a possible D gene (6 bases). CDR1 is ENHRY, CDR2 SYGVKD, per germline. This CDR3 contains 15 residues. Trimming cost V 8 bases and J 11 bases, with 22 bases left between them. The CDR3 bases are TGTGCCATCTCCACAGGGAATCACGGCTCTGCACCCCTCCACTTT. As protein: CAISTGNHGSAPLHF.

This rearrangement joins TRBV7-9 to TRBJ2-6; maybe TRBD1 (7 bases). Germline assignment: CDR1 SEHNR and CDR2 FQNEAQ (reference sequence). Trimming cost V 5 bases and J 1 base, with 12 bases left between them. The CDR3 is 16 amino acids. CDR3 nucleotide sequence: TGTGCCAGCAGCGCACAGGGGAGGTCTGGGGCCAACGTCCTGACTTTC. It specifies CASSAQGRSGANVLTF.

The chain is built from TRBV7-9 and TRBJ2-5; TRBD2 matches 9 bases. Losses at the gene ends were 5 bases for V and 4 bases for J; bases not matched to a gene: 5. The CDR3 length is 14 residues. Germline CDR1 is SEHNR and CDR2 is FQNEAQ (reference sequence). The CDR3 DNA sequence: TGTGCCAGCAGCCGCGGGAGGGAAGGAGAGACCCAGTACTTC. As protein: CASSRGREGETQYF. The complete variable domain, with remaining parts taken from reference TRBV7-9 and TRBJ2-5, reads DTGVSQNPRHKITKRGQNVTFRCDPISEHNRLYWYRQTLGQGPEFLTYFQNEAQLEKSRLLSDRFSAERPKGSFSTLEIQRTEQGDSAMYLCASSRGREGETQYFGPGTRLLVL.

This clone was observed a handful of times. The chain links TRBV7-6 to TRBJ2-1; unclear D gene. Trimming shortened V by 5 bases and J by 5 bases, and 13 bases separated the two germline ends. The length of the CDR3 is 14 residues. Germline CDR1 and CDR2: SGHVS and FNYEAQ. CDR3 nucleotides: TGTGCCAGCAGCCCCGGAGACCGACACAATGAGCAGTTCTTC. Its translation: CASSPGDRHNEQFF. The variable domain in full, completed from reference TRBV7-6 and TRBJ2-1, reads GAGVSQSPRYKVTKRGQDVALRCDPISGHVSLYWYRQALGQGPEFLTYFNYEAQQDKSGLPNDRFSAERPEGSISTLTIQRTEQRDSAMYRCASSPGDRHNEQFFGPGTRLTVL.

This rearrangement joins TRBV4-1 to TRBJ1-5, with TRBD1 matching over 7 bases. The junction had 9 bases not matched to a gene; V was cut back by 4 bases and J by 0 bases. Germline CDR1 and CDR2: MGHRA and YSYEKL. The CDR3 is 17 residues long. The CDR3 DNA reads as TGCGCCAGCAGCCTCGGACAGGTTTTAAGTAGCAATCAGCCCCAGCATTTT. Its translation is CASSLGQVLSSNQPQHF.

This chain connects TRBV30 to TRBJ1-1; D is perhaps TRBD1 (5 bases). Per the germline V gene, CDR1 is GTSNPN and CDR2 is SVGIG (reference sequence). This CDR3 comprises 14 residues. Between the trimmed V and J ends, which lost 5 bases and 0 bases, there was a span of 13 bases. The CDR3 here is CAWVSRVLNTEAFF. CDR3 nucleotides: TGTGCCTGGGTTAGCAGGGTCCTGAACACTGAAGCTTTCTTT.

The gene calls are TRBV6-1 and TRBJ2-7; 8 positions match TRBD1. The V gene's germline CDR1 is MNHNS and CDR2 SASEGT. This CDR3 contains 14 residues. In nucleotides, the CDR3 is TGCAAGACCGGACAGGGCACAGGACCCTACGAGCAGTACGTC. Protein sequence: CKTGQGTGPYEQYV.

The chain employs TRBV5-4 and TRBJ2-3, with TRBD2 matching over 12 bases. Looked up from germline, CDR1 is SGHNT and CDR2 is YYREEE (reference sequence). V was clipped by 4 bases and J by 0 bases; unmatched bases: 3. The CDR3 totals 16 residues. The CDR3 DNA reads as TGTGCCAGCAGCCTAACTAGCGGGGGGAGCACAGATACGCAGTATTTT. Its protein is CASSLTSGGSTDTQYF.

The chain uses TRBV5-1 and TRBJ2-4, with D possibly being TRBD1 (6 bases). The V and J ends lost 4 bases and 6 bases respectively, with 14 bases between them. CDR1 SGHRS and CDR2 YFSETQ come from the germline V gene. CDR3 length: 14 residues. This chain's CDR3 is CASSLQGSVNIQYF. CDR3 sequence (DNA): TGCGCCAGCAGCCTACAGGGATCGGTAAACATTCAGTACTTC.

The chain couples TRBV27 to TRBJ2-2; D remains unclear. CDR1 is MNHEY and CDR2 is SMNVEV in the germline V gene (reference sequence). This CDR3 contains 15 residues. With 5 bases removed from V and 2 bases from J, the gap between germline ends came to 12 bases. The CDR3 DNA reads TGTGCCAGCAGTAGATCTTTCACTAACACCGGGGAGCTGTTTTTT. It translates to CASSRSFTNTGELFF.

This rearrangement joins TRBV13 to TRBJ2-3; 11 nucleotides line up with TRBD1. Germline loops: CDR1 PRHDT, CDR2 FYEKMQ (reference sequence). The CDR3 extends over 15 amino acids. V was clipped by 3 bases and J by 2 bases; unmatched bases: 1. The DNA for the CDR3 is TGTGCCAGCAGCTTCGGACAGGGGGCCACAGATACGCAGTATTTT. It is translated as CASSFGQGATDTQYF.

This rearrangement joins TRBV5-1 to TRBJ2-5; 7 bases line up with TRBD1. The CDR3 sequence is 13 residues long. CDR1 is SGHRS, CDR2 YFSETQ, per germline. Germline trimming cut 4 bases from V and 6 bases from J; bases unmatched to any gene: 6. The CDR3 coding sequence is TGCGCCAGCAGCATTCGGGACAGAAAGACCCAGTACTTC. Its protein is CASSIRDRKTQYF.

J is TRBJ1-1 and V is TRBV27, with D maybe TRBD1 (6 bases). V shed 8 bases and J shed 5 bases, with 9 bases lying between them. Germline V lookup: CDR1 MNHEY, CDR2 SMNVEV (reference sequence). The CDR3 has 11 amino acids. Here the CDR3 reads CASGGRTEAFF. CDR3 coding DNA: TGTGCCAGCGGGGGCAGGACTGAAGCTTTCTTT.

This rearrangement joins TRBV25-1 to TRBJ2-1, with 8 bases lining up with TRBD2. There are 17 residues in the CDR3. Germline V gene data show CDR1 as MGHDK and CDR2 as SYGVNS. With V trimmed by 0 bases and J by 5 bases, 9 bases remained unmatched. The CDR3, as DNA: TGTGCCAGCAGTGAATATCAGAGTAGCGGGAAAGACAATGAGCAGTTCTTC. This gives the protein CASSEYQSSGKDNEQFF.

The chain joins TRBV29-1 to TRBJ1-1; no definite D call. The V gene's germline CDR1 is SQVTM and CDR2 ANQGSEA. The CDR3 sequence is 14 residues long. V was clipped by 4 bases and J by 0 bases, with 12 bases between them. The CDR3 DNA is TGCAGCGTTGTTGGACTCCGGATGAACACTGAAGCTTTCTTT. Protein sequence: CSVVGLRMNTEAFF.

The CDR3 loop is CASSPWDRGESETQYF. The CDR3 nucleotides read TGTGCCAGCAGCCCCTGGGACAGGGGAGAATCGGAGACCCAGTACTTC. The chain employs TRBV5-8 and TRBJ2-5, with TRBD1 matching over 10 bases. V lost 4 bases and J lost 5; bases outside the gene matches: 11. The germline CDR1 and CDR2 sequences are SGHTS and YDEGEE. This CDR3 is built from 16 residues.

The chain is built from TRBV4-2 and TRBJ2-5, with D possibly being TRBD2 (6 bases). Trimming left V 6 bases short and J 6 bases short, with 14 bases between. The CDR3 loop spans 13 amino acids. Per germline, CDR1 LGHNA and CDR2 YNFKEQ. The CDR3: CASRGPGEKTQYF. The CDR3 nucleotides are TGTGCCAGCAGAGGGCCGGGGGAAAAGACCCAGTACTTC.